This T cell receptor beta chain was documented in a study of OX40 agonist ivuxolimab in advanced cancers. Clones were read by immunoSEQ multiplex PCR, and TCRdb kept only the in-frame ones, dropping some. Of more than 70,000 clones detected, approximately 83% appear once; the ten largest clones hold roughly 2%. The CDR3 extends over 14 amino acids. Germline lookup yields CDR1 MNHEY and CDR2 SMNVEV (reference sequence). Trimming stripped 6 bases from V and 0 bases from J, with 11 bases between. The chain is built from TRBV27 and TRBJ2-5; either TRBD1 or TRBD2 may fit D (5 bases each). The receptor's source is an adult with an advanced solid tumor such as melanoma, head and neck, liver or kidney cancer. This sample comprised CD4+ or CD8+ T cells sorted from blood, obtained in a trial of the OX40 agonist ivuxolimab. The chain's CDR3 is CASSMGRNQETQYF. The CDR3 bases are TGTGCCAGCAGCATGGGACGGAACCAAGAGACCCAGTACTTC.